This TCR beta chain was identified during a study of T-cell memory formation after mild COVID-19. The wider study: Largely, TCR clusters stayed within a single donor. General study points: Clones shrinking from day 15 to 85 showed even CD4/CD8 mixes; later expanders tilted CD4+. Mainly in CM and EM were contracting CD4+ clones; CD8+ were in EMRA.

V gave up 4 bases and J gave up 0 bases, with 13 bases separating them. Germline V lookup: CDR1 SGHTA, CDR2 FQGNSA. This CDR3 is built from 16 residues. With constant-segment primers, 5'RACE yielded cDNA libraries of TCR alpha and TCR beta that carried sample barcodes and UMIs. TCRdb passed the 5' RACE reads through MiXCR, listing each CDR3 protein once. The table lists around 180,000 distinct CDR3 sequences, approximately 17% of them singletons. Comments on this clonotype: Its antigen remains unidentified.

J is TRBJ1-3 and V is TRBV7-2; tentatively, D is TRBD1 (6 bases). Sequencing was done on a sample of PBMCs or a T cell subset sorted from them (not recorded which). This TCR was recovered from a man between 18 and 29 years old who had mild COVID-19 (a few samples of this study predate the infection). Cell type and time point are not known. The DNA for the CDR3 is TGTGCCAGCAGCTCATCAGGGGCCCCCTCTGGAAACACCATATATTTT. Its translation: CASSSSGAPSGNTIYF.